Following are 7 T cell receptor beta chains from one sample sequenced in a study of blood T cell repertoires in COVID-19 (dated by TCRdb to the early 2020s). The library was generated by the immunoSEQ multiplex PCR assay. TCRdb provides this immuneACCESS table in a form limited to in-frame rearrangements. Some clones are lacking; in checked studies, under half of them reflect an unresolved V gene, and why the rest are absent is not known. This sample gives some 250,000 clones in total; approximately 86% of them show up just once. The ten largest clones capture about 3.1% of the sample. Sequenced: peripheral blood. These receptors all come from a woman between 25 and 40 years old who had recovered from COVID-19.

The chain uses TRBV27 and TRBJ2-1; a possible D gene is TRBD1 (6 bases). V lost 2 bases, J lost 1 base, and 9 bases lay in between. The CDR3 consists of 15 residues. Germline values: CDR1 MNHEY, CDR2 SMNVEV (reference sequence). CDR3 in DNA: TGTGCCAGCAGTTTAGGGCAGGGGTCCTACAATGAGCAGTTCTTC. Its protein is CASSLGQGSYNEQFF.

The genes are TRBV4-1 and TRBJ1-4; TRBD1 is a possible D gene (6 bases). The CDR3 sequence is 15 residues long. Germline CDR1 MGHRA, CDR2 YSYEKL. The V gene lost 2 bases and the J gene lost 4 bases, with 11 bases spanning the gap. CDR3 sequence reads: CASSQRGQSNEKLFF. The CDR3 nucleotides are TGCGCCAGCAGCCAAAGAGGACAGAGTAATGAAAAACTGTTTTTT.

CDR3 sequence: CASSRTENSNQPQHF. Here the CDR3 DNA reads TGTGCCAGCAGTCGGACAGAGAATAGCAATCAGCCCCAGCATTTT. This rearrangement joins TRBV6-5 to TRBJ1-5; weak D call: TRBD1 (6 bases). The V and J ends lost 5 bases and 0 bases respectively, with 11 bases between them. CDR1 and CDR2 (germline): MNHEY, SVGAGI. The CDR3 is 15 amino acids.

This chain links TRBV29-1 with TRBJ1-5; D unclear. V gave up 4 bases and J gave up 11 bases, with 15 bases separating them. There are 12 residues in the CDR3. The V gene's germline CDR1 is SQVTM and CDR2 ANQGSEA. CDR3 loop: CSVGDTAGSQHF. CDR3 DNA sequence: TGCAGCGTTGGAGACACGGCCGGGTCCCAGCATTTT.

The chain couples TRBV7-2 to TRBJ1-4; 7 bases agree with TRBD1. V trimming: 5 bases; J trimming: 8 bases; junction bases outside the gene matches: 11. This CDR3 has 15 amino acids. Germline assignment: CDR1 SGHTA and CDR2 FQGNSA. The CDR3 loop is CASSLLKGALEKLFF. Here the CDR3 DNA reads TGTGCCAGCAGCCTCCTAAAGGGGGCCTTAGAAAAACTGTTTTTT.

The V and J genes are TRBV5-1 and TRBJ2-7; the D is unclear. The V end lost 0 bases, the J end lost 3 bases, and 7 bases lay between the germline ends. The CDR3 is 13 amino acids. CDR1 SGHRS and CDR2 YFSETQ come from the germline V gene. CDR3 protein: CASSLGSNYEQYF. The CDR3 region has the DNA TGCGCCAGCAGCTTGGGAAGCAACTACGAGCAGTACTTC.

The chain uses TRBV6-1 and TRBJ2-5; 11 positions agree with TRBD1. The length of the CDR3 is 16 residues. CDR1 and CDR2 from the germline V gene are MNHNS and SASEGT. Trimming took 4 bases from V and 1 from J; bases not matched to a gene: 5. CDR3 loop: CASSADRGPSQETQYF. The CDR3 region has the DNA TGTGCCAGCAGTGCGGACAGGGGGCCGAGCCAAGAGACCCAGTACTTC.